The 26 T cell receptor beta chains below come from one sample, sequenced in a study of blood T cell repertoires in COVID-19. The protocol was immunoSEQ multiplex PCR, while the TCRdb copy is restricted to in-frame clones and leaves out a portion. The data contain fewer than 35,000 clones, about 88% of them singletons. The sequencing sample was made of peripheral blood. These TCRs come from a man at least 80 years old with acute or convalescent COVID-19.

This chain joins TRBV7-2 and TRBJ1-1; TRBD1 is a possible D gene (6 bases). Trimming stripped 4 bases from V and 5 bases from J, with 17 bases between. This CDR3 is 15 amino acids long. Germline V gene sequence: CDR1 SGHTA, CDR2 FQGNSA. CDR3 sequence: CASSSYDTGLTEAFF. The CDR3 nucleotides are TGTGCCAGCAGCTCCTACGATACAGGGTTGACTGAAGCTTTCTTT.

The V gene is TRBV7-2, the J gene TRBJ1-6; a possible D gene is TRBD1 (6 bases). V shed 1 base and J shed 10 bases, with 11 bases lying between them. Germline CDR1 is SGHTA and CDR2 is FQGNSA. The CDR3 has 14 residues. This chain's CDR3 is CASSLDGGGSPLHF. The CDR3 bases are TGTGCCAGCAGCTTAGACGGGGGGGGCTCACCCCTCCACTTT.

The CDR3: CASSLASGSQETQYF. The CDR3 DNA reads TGTGCCAGCAGCTTGGCTAGCGGGAGCCAAGAGACCCAGTACTTC. The chain carries TRBV7-2 and TRBJ2-5; 10 bases line up with TRBD2. The CDR3 is made up of 15 amino acids. The J segment lost 1 base and the V segment lost 3 bases, leaving 2 bases of the junction unmatched. Germline values: CDR1 SGHTA, CDR2 FQGNSA.

This rearrangement joins TRBV18 to TRBJ2-4, with D perhaps matching TRBD2 (6 bases). Trimming took off 2 bases at V and 0 bases at J, with 11 bases between the two ends. In germline, CDR1 is KGHSH, CDR2 LQKENI. There are 16 residues in the CDR3. The CDR3, as DNA: TGTGCCAGCTCACCAAGAGCGGGTGTAGCCAAAAACATTCAGTACTTC. As protein: CASSPRAGVAKNIQYF.

The chain joins TRBV4-2 to TRBJ1-2, with D perhaps TRBD1 (6 bases). The CDR3 length is 15 residues. CDR1 is LGHNA and CDR2 is YNFKEQ in the germline V gene. V lost 1 base to trimming and J lost 2 bases, with 11 bases between them. The CDR3 DNA is TGTGCCAGCAGCCAAGTTGAGGGGGGGAACTATGGCTACACCTTC. Residues: CASSQVEGGNYGYTF.

This rearrangement joins TRBV11-3 to TRBJ2-4, with D unresolved. V was pared by 5 bases and J by 0 bases, with 11 bases between. The length of the CDR3 is 15 residues. CDR1 and CDR2 (germline): SGHNT, YENEEA. In DNA form, the CDR3 reads TGTGCCAGCAGCCCCCGGGTCCTAGCCAAAAACATTCAGTACTTC. It specifies CASSPRVLAKNIQYF. The whole variable domain, filled in from reference TRBV11-3 and TRBJ2-4, reads EAGVVQSPRYKIIEKKQPVAFWCNPISGHNTLYWYLQNLGQGPELLIRYENEEAVDDSQLPKDRFSAERLKGVDSTLKIQPAELGDSAVYLCASSPRVLAKNIQYFGAGTRLSVL.

The chain recombines TRBV4-2 with TRBJ2-6, with D perhaps TRBD2 (6 bases). The CDR3 sequence is 17 residues long. Looked up from germline, CDR1 is LGHNA and CDR2 is YNFKEQ. Trimming shortened V by 0 bases and J by 2 bases, and 11 bases separated the two germline ends. CDR3 residues: CASSQDPSGAGANVLTF. Written as DNA, the CDR3 is TGTGCCAGCAGCCAAGATCCGTCGGGGGCTGGGGCCAACGTCCTGACTTTC.

This chain links TRBV3-1 (or the pseudogene TRBV3-2) with TRBJ2-7; TRBD2 matches 7 bases. In germline, CDR1 is LGHDT, CDR2 YNNKEL (reference sequence). V gave up 6 bases and J gave up 7 bases; unmatched junction bases: 12. The CDR3 consists of 14 residues. The CDR3 loop reads CASRTTGTGGEQYF. Here the CDR3 DNA reads TGTGCCAGCAGAACAACCGGGACCGGGGGGGAGCAGTACTTC.

The J gene is TRBJ1-5, the V gene TRBV15; D uncertain. The V gene lost 0 bases and the J gene lost 7 bases, with 7 bases spanning the gap. Germline V gene data show CDR1 as LNHNV and CDR2 as YYDKDF (reference sequence). This CDR3 has 13 residues. CDR3 nucleotides: TGTGCCACCAGCAGAGAAAAGCGGCAGCCCCAGCATTTT. Its protein product is CATSREKRQPQHF.

This chain connects TRBV19 to TRBJ1-2; D is ambiguous. Looked up from germline, CDR1 is LNHDA and CDR2 is SQIVND (reference sequence). This CDR3 has 15 residues. The V gene lost 6 bases and the J gene lost 6 bases, with 20 bases spanning the gap. CDR3 loop: CASRVTGTRRDGYTF. In DNA form, the CDR3 reads TGTGCCAGTAGGGTAACGGGAACCCGGAGGGATGGCTACACCTTC.

The chain links TRBV7-9 to TRBJ1-2; D remains unclear. The germline V gene has CDR1 SEHNR and CDR2 FQNEAQ (reference sequence). The CDR3 extends over 13 amino acids. Trimming took 5 bases from V and 6 from J, leaving 13 bases between them. The CDR3 sequence is CASSVNREDGYTF. CDR3 DNA: TGTGCCAGCAGCGTCAATCGGGAGGATGGCTACACCTTC.

The V and J genes are TRBV10-2 and TRBJ2-1, with no clear D. CDR1 WSHSY and CDR2 SAAADI come from the germline V gene. Between the trimmed V and J ends, which lost 5 bases and 11 bases, there was a span of 7 bases. CDR3 length equals 10 residues. The CDR3 protein is CASSTPKQFF. CDR3 nucleotides: TGCGCCAGCAGTACTCCGAAGCAGTTCTTC.

The V and J genes are TRBV4-1 and TRBJ1-2, with D possibly being TRBD1 (5 bases). The CDR3 extends over 14 amino acids. Trimming left V 5 bases short and J 4 bases short, with 14 bases between. Germline values: CDR1 MGHRA, CDR2 YSYEKL. This chain's CDR3 is CASSWPGTPYGYTF. CDR3 DNA: TGCGCCAGCAGCTGGCCTGGGACTCCCTATGGCTACACCTTC.

CDR3: CASRVAGLSPYNEQFF. CDR3 coding DNA: TGTGCCAGCAGGGTAGCGGGTCTTTCTCCCTACAATGAGCAGTTCTTC. The J gene is TRBJ2-1, the V gene TRBV28, with 7 nucleotides matching TRBD2. The V and J ends lost 6 bases and 2 bases, in that order; junction bases with no gene match: 10. Germline V gives CDR1 MDHEN, CDR2 SYDVKM. There are 16 residues in the CDR3.

The V and J genes are TRBV6-4 and TRBJ2-7, with D possibly matching TRBD1 (7 bases). The CDR3 consists of 15 residues. Germline CDR1 and CDR2: MRHNA and SNTAGT. V was clipped by 2 bases and J by 1 base, with 12 bases between them. The chain's CDR3 is CASSDSRGESYEQYF. The CDR3 region has the DNA TGTGCCAGCAGTGACAGCAGGGGGGAATCCTACGAGCAGTACTTC.

The chain carries TRBV6-1 and TRBJ1-1; D is possibly TRBD1 (5 bases). Germline V gene sequence: CDR1 MNHNS, CDR2 SASEGT. This CDR3 spans 15 amino acids. Trimming removed 2 bases from V and 5 bases from J, with 15 bases in between. CDR3 residues: CASSEQGDVKTEAFF. The CDR3 DNA is TGTGCCAGCAGTGAACAGGGTGATGTCAAAACTGAAGCTTTCTTT.

The CDR3 nucleotides read TGCAGCGTTGGGACAGGGGGCTACAATGAGCAGTTCTTC. As protein: CSVGTGGYNEQFF. V and J are TRBV29-1 and TRBJ2-1; 10 nucleotides line up with TRBD1. The V segment lost 4 bases and the J segment 3 bases; nucleotides outside the gene matches: 0. CDR1 is SQVTM and CDR2 is ANQGSEA in the germline V gene. This CDR3 contains 13 residues.

This clone was found once. The V and J genes are TRBV6-4 and TRBJ2-3, with 8 bases lining up with TRBD2. This CDR3 region has 15 residues. V shed 3 bases and J 4 bases; nucleotides not matched to a gene: 6. CDR1 is MRHNA and CDR2 is SNTAGT in the germline V gene. The CDR3 coding sequence is TGTGCCAGCAGTGAGGCGGGAGGCGATGCAGATACGCAGTATTTT. Translated: CASSEAGGDADTQYF.

The chain has TRBV13 and TRBJ1-5; D is unresolved. Germline V CDR1 and CDR2: PRHDT, FYEKMQ (reference sequence). Trimming stripped 6 bases from V and 2 bases from J, with 11 bases between. The CDR3 length is 14 residues. For the CDR3, the DNA is TGTGCCAGCAGAACGGCGGGAGGCAATCAGCCCCAGCATTTT. As protein: CASRTAGGNQPQHF.

The rearrangement joins TRBV12-3 or TRBV12-4 to TRBJ2-3; a weak D match, TRBD1 (6 bases). This CDR3 region has 13 residues. The V gene lost 6 bases and the J gene lost 1 base, with 8 bases spanning the gap. The CDR3, as DNA: TGTGCCAGCAGGCGACAGGGCACAGATACGCAGTATTTT. This codes for CASRRQGTDTQYF.

V gene TRBV13 combines with J gene TRBJ1-2; 7 bases align to TRBD1. The V gene end was trimmed by 5 bases and the J gene end by 8 bases; junction bases not matched to a gene: 5. The CDR3 has 12 amino acids. Germline values: CDR1 PRHDT, CDR2 FYEKMQ (reference sequence). The DNA for the CDR3 is TGTGCCAGCAGCACACCGGGACAGGGCTACACCTTC. Amino acid sequence: CASSTPGQGYTF.

The chain employs TRBV11-2 and TRBJ2-7; the match to TRBD2 covers 9 bases. This CDR3 comprises 16 residues. Per germline, CDR1 SGHAT and CDR2 FQNNGV. V trimming: 1 base; J trimming: 2 bases; junction bases outside the gene matches: 6. The CDR3 sequence is CASSLGAGGPTYEQYF. CDR3 in DNA: TGTGCCAGCAGCTTAGGGGCGGGAGGGCCTACCTACGAGCAGTACTTC.

V usage is TRBV27 and J usage is TRBJ1-1, with a tentative D call TRBD1 (6 bases). V lost 1 base, J lost 3 bases, and 12 bases lay in between. The CDR3 covers 15 residues. Germline V CDR1 and CDR2: MNHEY, SMNVEV (reference sequence). The CDR3 loop reads CASSLYVGGYTEAFF. The DNA of the CDR3 is TGTGCCAGCAGTTTATACGTAGGGGGTTACACTGAAGCTTTCTTT.

The chain employs TRBV7-9 and TRBJ1-1; D remains unclear. Looked up from germline, CDR1 is SEHNR and CDR2 is FQNEAQ (reference sequence). V was trimmed by 6 bases and J by 4 bases, leaving 21 bases between them. The CDR3 consists of 16 residues. This CDR3 reads CASSPERRVEGTEAFF. CDR3 bases: TGTGCCAGCAGTCCAGAGAGGCGGGTGGAGGGCACTGAAGCTTTCTTT.

The chain uses TRBV10-3 and TRBJ2-1; 15 bases map to TRBD2. Trimming removed 4 bases from V and 6 bases from J; junction bases left unmatched: 1. The germline V gene encodes CDR1 ENHRY and CDR2 SYGVKD. This CDR3 region has 15 residues. The CDR3 region has the DNA TGTGCCATCAGTGGGACTAGCGGGAGGGCCAATGAGCAGTTCTTC. It is translated as CAISGTSGRANEQFF.

The sample holds one count of this clone. The chain recombines TRBV4-2 with TRBJ1-2, with D possibly TRBD1 on 5 matching bases. Between the trimmed V and J ends, which lost 0 bases and 8 bases, there was a span of 16 bases. The CDR3 consists of 15 residues. Germline values: CDR1 LGHNA, CDR2 YNFKEQ. The chain's CDR3 is CASSQETRGSYGYTF. The CDR3 nucleotides read TGTGCCAGCAGCCAAGAGACGCGGGGGTCTTACGGCTACACCTTC.